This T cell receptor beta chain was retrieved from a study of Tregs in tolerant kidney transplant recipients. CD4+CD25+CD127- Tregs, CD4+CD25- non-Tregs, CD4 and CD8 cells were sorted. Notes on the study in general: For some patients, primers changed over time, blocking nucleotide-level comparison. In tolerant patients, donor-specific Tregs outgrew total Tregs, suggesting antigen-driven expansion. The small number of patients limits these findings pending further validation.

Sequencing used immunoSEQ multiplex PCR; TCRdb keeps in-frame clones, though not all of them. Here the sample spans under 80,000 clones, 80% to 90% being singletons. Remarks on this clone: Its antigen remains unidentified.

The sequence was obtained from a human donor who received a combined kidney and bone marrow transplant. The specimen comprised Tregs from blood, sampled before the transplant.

CDR3 amino acids: CASSLSQRYEQYF. CDR3 DNA: TGTGCCAGCAGCTTGAGTCAGCGTTACGAGCAGTACTTC. The chain is built from TRBV5-6 and TRBJ2-7, with unresolved D. Trimming pared 1 base from V and 4 bases from J, leaving 9 bases between. The CDR3 is 13 amino acids. CDR1 SGHDT and CDR2 YYEEEE come from the germline V gene.